The subject of this entry is one T cell receptor (beta chain). The specificity of this receptor is unknown. Base qualities are not recorded, but no much larger clone differs from it by a single base. The CDR3 measures 14 amino acids from cysteine to phenylalanine. The entry retains the CDR3 DNA only, 42 bases that are in frame from base 1. In the germline V gene, CDR1 corresponds to MNHNS and CDR2 to SASEGT. The junction shows trimming of 4 bases on V and 4 bases on J, plus 10 bases between the germline ends. The sample belongs to a study of shared clonotypes between healthy human individuals (dated by TCRdb to the early 2020s). At the level of the whole study: The cohort included three men and a couple of women between 18 and 49 years of age. For each donor, three plates each were used for CD4 naive and CD4 memory, two plates were used for CD8 naive, and one plate was used for CD8 memory. Blood TCR repertoires of five healthy adults were deeply sequenced to estimate repertoire size and the extent of clonotype sharing between individuals. To increase sequencing depth and limit assay-specific biases, different laboratories used diverse techniques to prepare libraries and sequence TCR repertoires. Each donor's leukapheresis produced roughly between roughly 0.9 and 9 billion PBMCs.

General study outcomes and caveats: Naive subsets generally had larger estimated clonotype richness than memory subsets. Sampling was restricted to blood, and TCR repertoires in tissue are likely to differ from TCR repertoires in blood. Clonotypes shared by all four sorted-subset donors showed higher generation probabilities than non-shared clonotypes. Rarefaction of sorted-subset datasets indicated incomplete sequencing despite the large sequencing depth. The small number of donors limited the genetic and exposure-history diversity represented. Approximately 5% of naive CD4, more than 3% of naive CD8, around 2.3% of memory CD4, and 0.35% to 0.4% of memory CD8 clonotypes were shared across several donors. Pairwise subsampling led to the expectation that sequencing depth would affect the degree of clonotype sharing among donors.

The donors were healthy, HIV-negative adults with no recently reported acute infections or vaccinations. Every donor was a Caucasian adult residing in Nashville, Tennessee, USA. CD4+ T cells were enriched through magnetic negative selection, after which naive cells were positively selected on CD45RA and the remaining negative fraction served as the memory subset. Blood was collected by leukapheresis, and PBMCs were isolated by Ficoll-Histopaque density gradient centrifugation and then cryopreserved in liquid nitrogen vapor phase. Analytical flow cytometry was used to check the purity and quantity of every magnetically sorted T cell population. Each sorted fraction had its genomic DNA isolated and then quantified by UV absorbance on a Nanodrop 2000c. Using the deep immunoSEQ assay, multiplex PCR amplified TCR CDR3 regions from genomic DNA. Genomic DNA extracted from each cell subset was distributed evenly over all wells of several immunoSEQ 96-well plates, and each plate served as one replicate. For sorted subsets, roughly 200 ng of genomic DNA, equivalent to 25,000 to 35,000 T cell genomes, went into each replicate PCR. Purified libraries were measured with a Qubit 3.0 fluorometer, size-checked on a Bioanalyzer 2100, and measured again with the KAPA Library Quantification kit. A separate single-read 150-cycle Illumina NextSeq 550 flow cell was used to sequence each immunoSEQ 96-well plate. The published analysis was carried out like this. Because the immunoSEQ output included only junctional sequences and no quality scores, the filtering could not be the same as the filtering used for full-length reads. Sequences were annotated with PyIR, a Python wrapper for IgBLAST v1.9, using IMGT germline references to assign V/J genes and CDR3. Reads were removed for weak V/J assignments (E-value above 1e-6), missing CDR3, stop codons, out-of-frame junctions, or ambiguous translated residues. V3J clonotypes were defined by identical inferred V gene, J gene, and CDR3 amino acid sequence. Percentage overlap between repertoires was calculated by dividing the number of shared unique clonotypes by the size of the smaller repertoire. Richness of each repertoire was evaluated using RTK rarefaction, the Chao1 estimator, and Recon v2.1 estimates of unobserved clonotypes. For all TCRbeta clonotypes obtained by the gDNA method from a few donors, generation probabilities were computed with OLGA. As stored in TCRdb, this immuneACCESS dataset retains in-frame rearrangements with V and J assigned. A fraction of the clones does not appear; measured against another copy, unresolved V genes explain less than half of the discrepancy, and the remainder lacks a known reason. Clone size and V and J calls were adopted from that table, with D and trimming inferred from the DNA. The sample table holds around 2.1 million clones, of which more than 90% were seen once. Approximately 0.13% of the sample goes to the ten largest clones.

The chain uses TRBV6-1 and TRBJ2-2; matching of 6 bases hints at TRBD1 as the D gene. The sample consisted of naive CD4+ T cells sorted from blood. What the cell subset or site label conveys for this sample: CD45RA+ positively selected. This TCR was recovered from a man aged 18 to 30 in good health. The DNA sequence is as follows: TGTGCCAGCAGTGTTGACAGGCGCACCGGGGAGCTGTTTTTT. Translated, it reads CASSVDRRTGELFF.